This T cell receptor beta chain comes out of a study of T cells in Graves' hyperthyroidism and ophthalmopathy. Study-wide findings and caveats: Blood also held most thyroid clonotypes expanded beyond 0.001.

Trimming removed 5 bases from V and 7 bases from J, with 24 bases in between. The CDR3 is made up of 17 amino acids. The germline V gene encodes CDR1 MNHNS and CDR2 SASEGT. It was RNA transcripts that yielded the amplified TCR beta CDR3 regions. RT-PCR in the first round (using the HTBI primer set) targeted the TCR CDR3. TCRdb re-called the multiplex PCR reads with MiXCR, one entry per CDR3 protein. Among roughly 530,000 distinct CDR3 sequences listed, over 15% were seen once. Comments on this clonotype: Its antigen is as yet unknown.

Among ophthalmopathy patients, the Clinical Activity Score reached at least 3, the NOSPECS grade reached at least 4, and duration remained under 3 months. Uncontrolled infection, other autoimmune disease, pregnancy or lactation barred patients from enrollment. Each 10 ml fresh peripheral blood draw supplied the PBMCs. The chain carries TRBV6-1 and TRBJ2-1; D assignment may be TRBD1 or TRBD2 (7 bases each). The sequencing input was blood. The clonotype originates from a young woman with Graves' ophthalmopathy. The DNA for the CDR3 is TGTGCCAGCAGTTCCCACAACAGGGGAGGGGGCAATAATGAGCAGTTCTTC. It is translated as CASSSHNRGGGNNEQFF.